This passage covers 17 T cell receptor beta chains from one sample sequenced in a study of blood T cell repertoires in COVID-19. TCRdb's table, derived via immunoSEQ multiplex PCR, lists solely in-frame clones and lacks some. Of about 140,000 clones in the sample, more than 80% were seen once. The material sequenced was peripheral blood. All receptors come from a human donor in a cohort sampled during active COVID-19.

The rearrangement joins TRBV5-5 to TRBJ2-7; perhaps TRBD1 as D (6 bases). V shed 2 bases and J shed 5 bases, with 11 bases lying between them. Per the germline V gene, CDR1 is SGHKS and CDR2 is YYEKEE (reference sequence). The CDR3 is 13 residues long. The CDR3: CASSFRAGDEQYF. Here the CDR3 DNA reads TGTGCCAGCAGCTTTCGGGCAGGGGACGAGCAGTACTTC.

The rearrangement joins TRBV7-8 to TRBJ2-6; TRBD1 might be the D (5 bases). The CDR3 sequence is 20 residues long. V was pared by 3 bases and J by 4 bases, with 25 bases between. CDR1 SGHVS and CDR2 FQNEAQ come from the germline V gene. The CDR3 DNA reads as TGTGCCAGCAGCTTTGAGGCCATGGGCAGGGTGTTCCCCGGGGCCAACGTCCTGACTTTC. Translated, it gives CASSFEAMGRVFPGANVLTF.

The chain is built from TRBV28 and TRBJ2-3; D might be TRBD2 (7 bases). CDR3 length: 17 residues. The V end lost 6 bases, the J end lost 3 bases, and 22 bases lay between the germline ends. Germline CDR1 and CDR2: MDHEN and SYDVKM. The CDR3 here is CASSPPGGRAGTDTQYF. For the CDR3, the DNA is TGTGCCAGCAGCCCCCCGGGGGGCAGGGCGGGTACAGATACGCAGTATTTT.

V usage is TRBV3-1 (or the pseudogene TRBV3-2) and J usage is TRBJ2-3, with TRBD2 identical over 7 bases. Germline V lookup: CDR1 LGHDT, CDR2 YNNKEL (reference sequence). With 0 bases clipped from V and 4 bases from J, the junction kept 4 bases outside the gene matches. This CDR3 is built from 15 residues. CDR3 sequence reads: CASSQDGLAADTQYF. Here the CDR3 DNA reads TGTGCCAGCAGCCAAGATGGGCTAGCGGCAGATACGCAGTATTTT.

The gene calls are TRBV30 and TRBJ2-7; possible D gene TRBD1, 6 bases. This CDR3 contains 15 residues. V lost 1 base and J 4 bases, leaving 17 bases between the germline ends. Germline CDR1 reads GTSNPN; CDR2 reads SVGIG (reference sequence). The DNA for the CDR3 is TGTGCCTGGAGTGCCACCGGGACACGGCCTTACGAGCAGTACTTC. It encodes CAWSATGTRPYEQYF.

The chain uses TRBV7-8 and TRBJ1-4, with D perhaps matching TRBD1 (5 bases). Germline V gene data show CDR1 as SGHVS and CDR2 as FQNEAQ. The CDR3 spans 16 residues. V lost 7 bases and J lost 4, with 19 bases in between. The CDR3 reads CASKRGPQDINEKLFF. The CDR3, as DNA: TGTGCCAGCAAAAGGGGCCCTCAGGACATTAATGAAAAACTGTTTTTT. The full variable domain, in which reference TRBV7-8 and TRBJ1-4 provide the parts outside the CDR3, is GAGVSQSPRYKVAKRGQDVALRCDPISGHVSLFWYQQALGQGPEFLTYFQNEAQLDKSGLPSDRFFAERPEGSVSTLKIQRTQQEDSAVYLCASKRGPQDINEKLFFGSGTQLSVL.

The chain is built from TRBV2 and TRBJ2-7, with TRBD1 matching over 10 bases. Per the germline V gene, CDR1 is SNHLY and CDR2 is FYNNEI. The CDR3 extends over 14 amino acids. V dropped 6 bases and J dropped 4; count of bases not matched to a gene: 6. CDR3 sequence reads: CASRMTGGSYEQYF. The CDR3 region has the DNA TGTGCCAGCAGGATGACAGGGGGCTCTTACGAGCAGTACTTC.

J is TRBJ1-1 and V is TRBV5-4; D not resolved. Germline V lookup: CDR1 SGHNT, CDR2 YYREEE (reference sequence). The CDR3 is made up of 14 amino acids. V lost 0 bases and J 3 bases, leaving 9 bases between the germline ends. CDR3 coding DNA: TGTGCCAGCAGCTTGGATGCTCGGGACACTGAAGCTTTCTTT. Encoded protein: CASSLDARDTEAFF.

V and J are TRBV28 and TRBJ2-1; TRBD2 matches at 8 bases. V shed 5 bases, J shed 7 bases, and the junction held 16 bases outside the gene matches. This CDR3 is built from 17 residues. CDR1 and CDR2 from the germline V gene are MDHEN and SYDVKM. The CDR3 reads CASSPPGSGANINEQFF. CDR3 coding DNA: TGTGCCAGCAGTCCGCCGGGTAGCGGGGCAAATATAAATGAGCAGTTCTTC. Complete variable domain (other parts from reference TRBV28 and TRBJ2-1): DVKVTQSSRYLVKRTGEKVFLECVQDMDHENMFWYRQDPGLGLRLIYFSYDVKMKEKGDIPEGYSVSREKKERFSLILESASTNQTSMYLCASSPPGSGANINEQFFGPGTRLTVL.

This chain connects TRBV6-2 or TRBV6-3 to TRBJ2-7; D not resolved. From germline, CDR1 is MNHEY and CDR2 SVGEGT. V shed 3 bases and J shed 7 bases, with 19 bases lying between them. The CDR3 extends over 15 amino acids. DNA of the CDR3: TGTGCCAGCAGTTATACGTTCGGTCCCAAGATTGAGCAGTACTTC. The encoded protein is CASSYTFGPKIEQYF.

The chain joins TRBV5-4 to TRBJ1-1; 8 bases align to TRBD1. There are 14 residues in the CDR3. J was trimmed by 5 bases and V by 2 bases; bases with no gene match: 5. Germline CDR1 SGHNT, CDR2 YYREEE (reference sequence). The CDR3 is CASSFPGDRTEAFF. Written as DNA, the CDR3 is TGTGCCAGCAGCTTTCCAGGGGACAGGACTGAAGCTTTCTTT.

This rearrangement joins TRBV7-7 to TRBJ2-6; possible D gene TRBD2, 6 bases. From germline, CDR1 is SSHAT and CDR2 FNYEAQ (reference sequence). The CDR3 totals 14 residues. The CDR3 DNA reads TGTGCTAGCGGCTTTCAGGCTGGGGCCAACGTCCTGACTTTC. It codes for CASGFQAGANVLTF.

This clone was counted a few times. The V call is TRBV30, the J call TRBJ2-2; 8 nucleotides line up with TRBD2. Germline CDR1 and CDR2: GTSNPN and SVGIG (reference sequence). The CDR3 length is 16 residues. The V gene end was trimmed by 0 bases and the J gene end by 0 bases; junction bases not matched to a gene: 3. CDR3: CAWSVGSGTNTGELFF. The CDR3, as DNA: TGTGCCTGGAGTGTGGGTAGCGGGACGAACACCGGGGAGCTGTTTTTT.

This chain uses TRBV9 with TRBJ1-2; 8 positions agree with TRBD1. Germline V gene sequence: CDR1 SGDLS, CDR2 YYNGEE. This CDR3 comprises 18 residues. The V and J ends lost 0 bases and 0 bases, in that order; junction bases with no gene match: 10. This chain's CDR3 is CASSVDFGTGSTNYGYTF. CDR3 nucleotide sequence: TGTGCCAGCAGCGTAGACTTCGGGACAGGATCCACTAACTATGGCTACACCTTC.

This chain links TRBV7-2 with TRBJ2-1; TRBD2 matches 7 bases. The germline gives CDR1 SGHTA, CDR2 FQGNSA. Trimming took 5 bases from V and 6 from J; bases not matched to a gene: 13. The CDR3 sequence is 16 residues long. The CDR3 reads CASSPLGAGYSNEQFF. In nucleotides, the CDR3 is TGTGCCAGCAGCCCACTTGGAGCGGGGTATTCCAATGAGCAGTTCTTC.

V gene TRBV11-1 combines with J gene TRBJ2-7, with 8 bases aligning to TRBD2. In germline, CDR1 is SGHAT, CDR2 FQDESV (reference sequence). CDR3 size: 15 residues. V lost 2 bases, J lost 12 bases, and 15 bases stayed unmatched. As DNA, the CDR3 is TGTGCCAGCAGCTTATCAGACGGGGGGGCATCCCAAGCGTACTTC. It encodes CASSLSDGGASQAYF. The full variable domain, with the rest looked up from reference TRBV11-1 and TRBJ2-7, is EAEVAQSPRYKITEKSQAVAFWCDPISGHATLYWYRQILGQGPELLVQFQDESVVDDSQLPKDRFSAERLKGVDSTLKIQPAELGDSAMYLCASSLSDGGASQAYFGPGTRLTVT.

This clone is a singleton in its sample. This rearrangement joins TRBV7-2 to TRBJ1-2; tentative D call: TRBD1 (5 bases). V gave up 5 bases and J gave up 2 bases, with 12 bases separating them. This CDR3 spans 14 amino acids. The V gene's germline CDR1 is SGHTA and CDR2 FQGNSA. The CDR3 bases are TGTGCCAGCAGCCCCAATTCAGGGAACTATGGCTACACCTTC. Translated, it gives CASSPNSGNYGYTF.